This entry is about one T cell receptor beta chain. Some clones are missing from TCRdb's copy, which holds only in-frame ones; the method was immunoSEQ multiplex PCR. The sample has 210,000 or so clones; around 84% are singletons. V dropped 9 bases and J dropped 3; count of bases not matched to a gene: 8. The germline V gene encodes CDR1 MDHEN and CDR2 SYDVKM. This CDR3 is built from 14 residues. This sample is drawn from a study of blood T cell repertoires in COVID-19. As for the study in general: Nucleic acid was either cDNA or gDNA, and it came from T cells, B-cell-depleted T cells, or PBMCs.

Sequencing was done on a sample of peripheral blood. The chain couples TRBV28 to TRBJ1-2; 9 bases are shared with TRBD1. This TCR came from an elderly woman with active or convalescent COVID-19. The DNA for the CDR3 is TGTGCCAGTCTCACAGGGGGCGCGCACTATGGCTACACCTTC. Translating gives CASLTGGAHYGYTF.